This T cell receptor beta chain was recorded in a study of OX40 agonist ivuxolimab in advanced cancers. On the study more broadly: From 23 to 79 years was the age range, with a mean of around 54 years, and approximately 84% were male. Checkpoint inhibitors had been given previously to over 30% of patients. Findings and limits, study-wide: Compared with CD4+, CD8+ T cells on average had more expanded clones.

Generated by immunoSEQ multiplex PCR, the TCRdb table keeps only in-frame clones and is missing some. The table lists around 20,000 clones, around three quarters of them singletons. V was clipped by 0 bases and J by 5 bases; unmatched bases: 4. From germline, CDR1 is SEHNR and CDR2 FQNEAQ (reference sequence). The length of the CDR3 is 15 residues. Comments on this clone: What it recognizes is unknown.

The sample was CD4+ or CD8+ T cells sorted from blood, taken in a trial of the OX40 agonist ivuxolimab. This clonotype was sampled from an adult with an advanced solid tumor such as melanoma, head and neck, liver or kidney cancer. This chain links TRBV7-9 with TRBJ2-7; TRBD1 aligns across 10 bases. CDR3 nucleotides: TGTGCCAGCAGCTTAGCGGGACAGGGGCGCGACGAGCAGTACTTC. Translation: CASSLAGQGRDEQYF.